The T cell receptor (beta chain) under discussion was sequenced for a study of cytomegalovirus exposure and HLA in healthy donors. The CDR3 extends over 15 amino acids. Looked up from germline, CDR1 is SGHNT and CDR2 is YYREEE (reference sequence). Trimming at V came to 3 bases and at J to 2 bases, leaving 5 bases not matched to a gene. This clone came up once. The PCR ran on 60 Vbeta and 13 Jbeta primers. Assay used: immunoSEQ multiplex PCR; TCRdb lists only in-frame clones, some missing. The sample holds some 180,000 clones, about four fifths seen once. The chain combines TRBV5-4 with TRBJ2-5; the match to TRBD2 covers 9 bases. Sequencing input: PBMCs. This TCR was sampled from a female donor in good health and CMV-seronegative. Here the CDR3 reads CASSSSGIVQETQYF. The CDR3 DNA is TGTGCCAGCAGCTCTAGCGGGATAGTACAAGAGACCCAGTACTTC. Full variable domain (outside the CDR3, taken from reference TRBV5-4 and TRBJ2-5): ETGVTQSPTHLIKTRGQQVTLRCSSQSGHNTVSWYQQALGQGPQFIFQYYREEENGRGNFPPRFSGLQFPNYSSELNVNALELDDSALYLCASSSSGIVQETQYFGPGTRLLVL.